Below are 20 T cell receptor beta chains sequenced from a single sample in a study of CD8+CD57+ T cells in acquired aplastic anemia. The sequenced patients had an expansion of CD8+CD57+ cells seen by flow cytometry. The template for TCR beta VDJ and CDR3 sequence profiling was genomic DNA. TCRdb fed the reads into MiXCR, producing one record per CDR3 protein. The data contain a few hundred thousand distinct CDR3 sequences, about half of them singletons. Material: sorted CD4+, CD8+, or CD8+CD57+ T cells (not recorded which) from PBMCs. The source of these receptors is a human donor with aplastic anemia.

The chain's CDR3 is CASGRPSPSGGANEQFF. In DNA form, the CDR3 reads TGTGCTAGTGGCCGACCCTCTCCTAGCGGGGGGGCTAATGAGCAGTTCTTC. This sequence joins TRBV12-5 and TRBJ2-1; 12 bases match TRBD2. V gave up 6 bases and J gave up 7 bases; unmatched junction bases: 13. The CDR3 sequence is 17 residues long. Germline V gene sequence: CDR1 LGHNT, CDR2 FRNRAP. Using reference TRBV12-5 and TRBJ2-1 for the parts outside the CDR3, the full variable domain is DARVTQTPRHKVTEMGQEVTMRCQPILGHNTVFWYRQTMMQGLELLAYFRNRAPLDDSGMPKDRFSAEMPDATLATLKIQPSEPRDSAVYFCASGRPSPSGGANEQFFGPGTRLTVL.

This clonotype came up many times. This chain links TRBV2 with TRBJ2-5; the D is unclear. The V gene's germline CDR1 is SNHLY and CDR2 FYNNEI. Trimming left V 1 base short and J 4 bases short, with 16 bases between. This CDR3 spans 16 amino acids. The CDR3 DNA reads TGTGCCAGCAGTGAAGACCCGGAGCCTAGGGTAGAGACCCAGTACTTC. As protein: CASSEDPEPRVETQYF.

The chain employs TRBV3-1 and TRBJ2-2, with 7 nucleotides matching TRBD2. Germline V gene data show CDR1 as LGHDT and CDR2 as YNNKEL (reference sequence). J was trimmed by 5 bases and V by 1 base; bases with no gene match: 7. The CDR3 is made up of 16 amino acids. This CDR3 reads CASSQVAGRGTGELFF. CDR3 DNA sequence: TGTGCCAGCAGCCAAGTAGCGGGCCGAGGAACCGGGGAGCTGTTTTTT.

The sample holds many counts of this clonotype. The chain employs TRBV10-1 and TRBJ1-4; D unclear. Germline-derived CDR1 and CDR2 are WNHNN and SYGVQD (reference sequence). This CDR3 is built from 14 residues. With 5 bases removed from V and 4 bases from J, the gap between germline ends came to 11 bases. CDR3 coding DNA: TGCGCCAGCAGTAATGGACGGAGTAATGAAAAACTGTTTTTT. Translated: CASSNGRSNEKLFF.

As DNA, the CDR3 is TGCGCCAGCAGTAAGGGACTAGCGGGGGGTTTTGGTGTCCAGTACTTC. This encodes CASSKGLAGGFGVQYF. J is TRBJ2-5 and V is TRBV10-1; 15 nucleotides agree with TRBD2. The CDR3 contains 16 residues. Losses at the gene ends were 5 bases for V and 10 bases for J; bases not matched to a gene: 11. The germline gives CDR1 WNHNN, CDR2 SYGVQD (reference sequence).

This clonotype was picked up one time. V usage is TRBV7-2 and J usage is TRBJ2-7, with D maybe TRBD1 (6 bases). CDR3 length: 14 residues. V was pared by 7 bases and J by 1 base, with 14 bases between. The V gene's germline CDR1 is SGHTA and CDR2 FQGNSA. DNA of the CDR3: TGTGCCAGCACTCTAGGGGGTTATTCCTACGAGCAGTACTTC. Its translation is CASTLGGYSYEQYF.

This clonotype has at least ten counts. The gene calls are TRBV19 and TRBJ1-6; D call uncertain. Germline values: CDR1 LNHDA, CDR2 SQIVND (reference sequence). The CDR3 spans 13 residues. The V end was cut by 1 base, the J end by 8 bases, with 6 bases between. The CDR3 region has the DNA TGTGCCAGTAGTATAGGGCCAGATTCACCCCTCCACTTT. Translating gives CASSIGPDSPLHF.

The CDR3 nucleotides are TGTGCCAGCAGCCCTAACCAACAGGGTTCCATCTACAATGAGCAGTTCTTC. Its protein product is CASSPNQQGSIYNEQFF. The chain uses TRBV9 and TRBJ2-1; D might be TRBD1 (6 bases). Germline V lookup: CDR1 SGDLS, CDR2 YYNGEE. Between the trimmed V and J ends, which lost 4 bases and 3 bases, there was a span of 20 bases. This CDR3 spans 17 amino acids. The whole variable domain, filled in from reference TRBV9 and TRBJ2-1, reads DSGVTQTPKHLITATGQRVTLRCSPRSGDLSVYWYQQSLDQGLQFLIQYYNGEERAKGNILERFSAQQFPDLHSELNLSSLELGDSALYFCASSPNQQGSIYNEQFFGPGTRLTVL.

This clonotype was observed many times. V is TRBV15 and J is TRBJ2-1, with no clear D. With 3 bases removed from V and 6 bases from J, the gap between germline ends came to 9 bases. From germline, CDR1 is LNHNV and CDR2 YYDKDF (reference sequence). The CDR3 totals 13 residues. Here the CDR3 reads CATSREGRNEQFF. CDR3 DNA: TGTGCCACCAGCAGGGAAGGACGCAATGAGCAGTTCTTC.

The rearrangement joins TRBV7-8 to TRBJ1-2; tentatively, D is TRBD1 (5 bases). Trimming took 1 base from V and 4 from J, leaving 13 bases between them. The V gene's germline CDR1 is SGHVS and CDR2 FQNEAQ. The CDR3 spans 15 residues. CDR3 nucleotides: TGTGCCAGCAGCTTAGGTCAGGGAAAGAGCTATGGCTACACCTTC. This sequence encodes CASSLGQGKSYGYTF.

This clonotype appeared a few times. The V and J genes are TRBV19 and TRBJ1-1; D uncertain. CDR1 LNHDA and CDR2 SQIVND come from the germline V gene (reference sequence). Trimming removed 5 bases from V and 8 bases from J, with 9 bases in between. The CDR3 extends over 11 amino acids. The CDR3 DNA is TGTGCCAGTAGTCGATCCACCGAAGCTTTCTTT. Protein sequence: CASSRSTEAFF.

The CDR3 nucleotides are TGTGCCAGCAGTTACGGAGGGGGTCAGCCCCAGCATTTT. The encoded protein is CASSYGGGQPQHF. The chain carries TRBV6-6 and TRBJ1-5, with a possible D match to TRBD1 (6 bases). V shed 2 bases and J shed 6 bases, with 8 bases lying between them. CDR1 MNHNY and CDR2 SVGAGI come from the germline V gene (reference sequence). The CDR3 runs 13 residues.

The V call is TRBV10-3, the J call TRBJ2-5; unclear D gene. Germline loops: CDR1 ENHRY, CDR2 SYGVKD. Trimming cost V 0 bases and J 7 bases, with 15 bases left between them. This CDR3 is 15 amino acids long. The CDR3 here is CAISESTGVLRTQYF. The CDR3 nucleotides read TGTGCCATCAGTGAGTCGACTGGGGTGTTAAGGACCCAGTACTTC.

J is TRBJ1-2 and V is TRBV3-1, with no clear D. CDR1 is LGHDT and CDR2 is YNNKEL in the germline V gene (reference sequence). This CDR3 region has 13 residues. Deletions cut 1 base from V and 4 bases from J, with 7 bases between. DNA for the CDR3: TGTGCCAGCAGCCAAGGCCGCGTCTATGGCTACACCTTC. Residues: CASSQGRVYGYTF.

Turning to this clonotype: One end of the junction is discordant with germline, which a read error may explain. The chain joins TRBV3-1 to TRBJ2-5; TRBD2 aligns across 13 bases. The CDR3 runs 17 residues. CDR1 and CDR2 (germline): LGHDT, YNNKEL (reference sequence). The CDR3 spells CASSLRTSGGLQEIQYF. The CDR3 coding sequence is TGTGCCAGCAGCCTTAGGACTAGCGGGGGCCTCCAAGAGATCCAGTACTTC.

In its sample, this clonotype was seen many times. The V and J genes are TRBV29-1 and TRBJ1-1, with D hard to call. Trimming stripped 6 bases from V and 9 bases from J, with 14 bases between. This CDR3 has 11 amino acids. CDR1 and CDR2 (germline): SQVTM, ANQGSEA. The DNA of the CDR3 is TGCAGCGTAATCCCCGGGCAGCAAGCTTTCTTT. As protein: CSVIPGQQAFF.

This clonotype was recorded many times. The chain has TRBV10-3 and TRBJ1-6; D is unresolved. From germline, CDR1 is ENHRY and CDR2 SYGVKD. The CDR3 consists of 15 residues. V was clipped by 0 bases and J by 10 bases, with 13 bases between them. The CDR3 region is CAISESFPGASPLHF. In nucleotides, the CDR3 is TGTGCCATCAGTGAGTCCTTCCCTGGAGCCTCACCCCTCCACTTT.

This clonotype occurred many times. The V call is TRBV6-5, the J call TRBJ1-3; D is undetermined. The germline CDR1 and CDR2 sequences are MNHEY and SVGAGI. The CDR3 totals 17 residues. Trimming cost V 2 bases and J 0 bases, with 14 bases left between them. The CDR3, as DNA: TGTGCCAGCAGTTACGGATCCGAACTAAACTCTGGAAACACCATATATTTT. This sequence encodes CASSYGSELNSGNTIYF.

This clonotype was detected a few times. The chain uses TRBV5-1 and TRBJ2-7, with 7 bases identical to TRBD1. Losses at the gene ends were 4 bases for V and 3 bases for J; bases not matched to a gene: 7. This CDR3 region has 14 residues. Germline-derived CDR1 and CDR2 are SGHRS and YFSETQ. CDR3 residues: CASSAGTVGYEQYF. The CDR3 region has the DNA TGCGCCAGCAGCGCCGGGACAGTTGGCTACGAGCAGTACTTC.

In its sample, this clonotype was seen once. V usage is TRBV10-3 and J usage is TRBJ1-2, with a weak D call TRBD1 (6 bases). The V end lost 4 bases, the J end lost 6 bases, and 12 bases lay between the germline ends. Germline V CDR1 and CDR2: ENHRY, SYGVKD. The CDR3 is made up of 13 amino acids. The CDR3: CAISGTGTNGYTF. The CDR3 DNA reads TGTGCCATCAGTGGGACCGGGACAAATGGCTACACCTTC.